This T cell receptor beta chain was observed in a study of identifying expanded T cells in peripheral blood. Sequencing used immunoSEQ multiplex PCR; TCRdb keeps in-frame clones, though not all of them. Of 75,000 to 95,000 clones listed, around 90% are singletons. A word on this clone: Its specificity is unknown.

Study-level points and caveats: Roughly 1.2 clones differed between technical replicates, versus around 15 and 19 over time. Variance in clone template counts between approximately 2-week samples significantly increased with total template count across all healthy donors.

This CDR3 region has 15 residues. The germline CDR1 and CDR2 sequences are LNHDA and SQIVND (reference sequence). V was cut by 4 bases and J by 3 bases, with 13 bases left in between. The source material was blood. The chain links TRBV19 to TRBJ1-5; maybe TRBD1 (6 bases). This TCR was recovered from a person aged 18 to 70 in good health. CDR3 region: CASSTRTVVNQPQHF. The CDR3 DNA reads as TGTGCCAGTAGTACCCGGACAGTCGTCAATCAGCCCCAGCATTTT.